The TCR beta chain described here comes from a study of T-cell reconstitution after alpha-beta-depleted transplantation in children. Study-level findings and limits: At the one-year point after transplant, T-cell counts and TCRbeta diversity were found to come mostly from T cells that had been newly produced. Surviving recipient T cells and thymic progenitors underlay high day-60 TCRbeta diversity in some patients. Alpha-beta T cells present about two months after transplant were reported to originate from several hundred expanded graft clones.

This clonotype was recorded many times. Antigen unknown. This CDR3 region has 16 residues. Looked up from germline, CDR1 is SGHAT and CDR2 is FQNNGV. Trimming shortened V by 0 bases and J by 0 bases, and 10 bases separated the two germline ends. Unique molecular identifiers were incorporated into the prepared TCRbeta library. MiXCR, applied by TCRdb to the PCR reads, yields one record per CDR3 protein. The table has 84,000 or so distinct CDR3 sequences, about 14% seen once; the top ten hold 15% to 20%. The chain joins TRBV11-2 to TRBJ2-3, with D possibly being TRBD2 (5 bases). This specimen consisted of PBMCs, mostly from graft donor cells, obtained 180 days after TCRalphabeta/CD19-depleted stem cell transplant. The TCR comes from a male patient aged 2 to 9 who had a stem cell transplant for acute lymphoblastic leukemia, so the T cells may come from the graft donor. The CDR3, as DNA: TGTGCCAGCAGCTTAGATCTATGGACTAGCACAGATACGCAGTATTTT. This codes for CASSLDLWTSTDTQYF.